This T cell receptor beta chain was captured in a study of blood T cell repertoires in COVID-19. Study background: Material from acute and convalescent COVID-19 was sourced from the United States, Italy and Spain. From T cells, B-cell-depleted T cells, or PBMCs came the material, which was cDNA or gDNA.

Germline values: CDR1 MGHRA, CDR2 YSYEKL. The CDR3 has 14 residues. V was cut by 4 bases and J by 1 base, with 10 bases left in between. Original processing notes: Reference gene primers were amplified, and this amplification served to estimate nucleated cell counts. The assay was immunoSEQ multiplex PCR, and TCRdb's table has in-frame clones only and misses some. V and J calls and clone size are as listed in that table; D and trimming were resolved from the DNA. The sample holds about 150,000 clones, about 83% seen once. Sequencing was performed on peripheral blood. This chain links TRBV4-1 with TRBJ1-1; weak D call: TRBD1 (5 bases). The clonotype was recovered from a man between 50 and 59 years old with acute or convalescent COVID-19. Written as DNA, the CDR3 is TGCGCCAGCAGCCCCAGACAGACGAACACTGAAGCTTTCTTT. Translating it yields CASSPRQTNTEAFF.